These 16 T cell receptor beta chains were all obtained from the same sample, sequenced in a study of Ad26.COV2.S vaccination and SARS-CoV-2 variants. Treatment reported: 19 received Ad26.COV2.S at low or high dose, single or two shots; roughly five received placebo; per-sample allocation not given. Specimen acquisition occurred on day 63 following the initial vaccine or placebo injection. Using immunoSEQ multiplex PCR, the repertoire was profiled, and TCRdb retains in-frame clones only, with some absent. Here the sample spans around 450,000 clones, over 75% being singletons. Source: peripheral blood, taken in a trial of Ad26.COV2.S vaccine versus placebo. These receptors came from a person aged 18-60 years who received the Ad26.COV2.S COVID-19 vaccine or a placebo.

The chain links TRBV7-2 to TRBJ1-5; no firm D call. This CDR3 is 13 amino acids long. Trimming pared 3 bases from V and 6 bases from J, leaving 9 bases between. Germline lookup yields CDR1 SGHTA and CDR2 FQGNSA. The CDR3 region is CASSFPNFQPQHF. CDR3 bases: TGTGCCAGCAGCTTTCCGAACTTTCAGCCCCAGCATTTT.

V and J are TRBV7-9 and TRBJ2-2, with D unclear. The CDR3 totals 13 residues. Germline CDR1 reads SEHNR; CDR2 reads FQNEAQ (reference sequence). With 1 base removed from V and 9 bases from J, the gap between germline ends came to 9 bases. CDR3 sequence: CASSLDSARELFF. In DNA form, the CDR3 reads TGTGCCAGCAGCTTAGATTCGGCCCGGGAGCTGTTTTTT.

V is TRBV20-1 and J is TRBJ1-1, with TRBD1 identical over 8 bases. There are 11 residues in the CDR3. Trimming cost V 6 bases and J 7 bases; bases outside gene matches: 4. CDR1 is DFQATT, CDR2 SNEGSKA, per germline (reference sequence). For the CDR3, the DNA is TGCAGTGCCTCGGGACAGGTTGAAGCTTTCTTT. Translating gives CSASGQVEAFF.

V is TRBV5-4 and J is TRBJ2-3, with 9 bases matching TRBD2. Germline trimming cut 0 bases from V and 3 bases from J; bases unmatched to any gene: 5. The CDR3 is 16 amino acids. CDR1 SGHNT and CDR2 YYREEE come from the germline V gene (reference sequence). The CDR3 sequence is CASSLDARGGTDTQYF. As DNA, the CDR3 is TGTGCCAGCAGCTTGGACGCGCGGGGGGGAACAGATACGCAGTATTTT.

V is TRBV30 and J is TRBJ1-2; D is uncertain. CDR1 is GTSNPN, CDR2 SVGIG, per germline (reference sequence). This CDR3 has 13 residues. The V gene lost 1 base and the J gene lost 3 bases, with 9 bases spanning the gap. The CDR3 nucleotides read TGTGCCTGGAGTGAGGGTTTTGACTATGGCTACACCTTC. Protein product: CAWSEGFDYGYTF.

This rearrangement joins TRBV30 to TRBJ1-2, with no clear D. The V end lost 4 bases, the J end lost 4 bases, and 16 bases lay between the germline ends. The germline V gene has CDR1 GTSNPN and CDR2 SVGIG (reference sequence). This CDR3 is built from 14 residues. The CDR3 is CAWTASLRTYGYTF. The CDR3 nucleotides read TGTGCCTGGACAGCCTCCTTACGGACCTATGGCTACACCTTC.

CDR3 bases: TGTGCCGGAGAGCAGAGGGAGAACACTGAAGCTTTCTTT. Translating it yields CAGEQRENTEAFF. The rearrangement links TRBV6-5 to TRBJ1-1; D call uncertain. Germline CDR1 and CDR2: MNHEY and SVGAGI. The CDR3 runs to 13 residues. V lost 11 bases to trimming and J lost 1 base, with 14 bases between them.

This sequence joins TRBV7-3 and TRBJ2-7, with D tentatively TRBD2 (6 bases). V dropped 2 bases and J dropped 5 bases, with 13 bases sitting between them. This CDR3 region has 14 residues. Germline CDR1 reads SGHTA; CDR2 reads FQGTGA. The CDR3 sequence is CASSLRGREDEQYF. The CDR3 DNA is TGTGCCAGCAGCTTACGAGGCAGGGAGGACGAGCAGTACTTC.

The chain links TRBV5-1 to TRBJ2-7; D may be TRBD1 (6 bases). The CDR3 totals 14 residues. Trimming removed 7 bases from V and 2 bases from J, with 16 bases in between. Germline lookup yields CDR1 SGHRS and CDR2 YFSETQ. CDR3: CASGQGTGTYEQYF. Here the CDR3 DNA reads TGCGCCAGCGGCCAGGGGACGGGTACCTACGAGCAGTACTTC.

This clone appeared a single time. The chain joins TRBV29-1 to TRBJ1-4; TRBD1 agrees at 9 bases. V lost 4 bases, J lost 8 bases, and 11 bases stayed unmatched. Germline CDR1 is SQVTM and CDR2 is ANQGSEA. This CDR3 spans 15 amino acids. The CDR3 here is CSVARTGVRGEKLFF. CDR3 nucleotides: TGCAGCGTTGCTAGGACAGGGGTTCGTGGAGAAAAACTGTTTTTT.

The chain combines TRBV29-1 with TRBJ1-1; 9 bases match TRBD1. V was pared by 4 bases and J by 4 bases, with 7 bases of the junction left unmatched. CDR3 length: 14 residues. Germline V gives CDR1 SQVTM, CDR2 ANQGSEA. The CDR3 bases are TGCAGCGTTGCAAAGACAGGGGGTGCCACTGAAGCTTTCTTT. Its protein is CSVAKTGGATEAFF. Based on the CDR3 plus reference TRBV29-1 and TRBJ1-1, the full variable domain is SAVISQKPSRDICQRGTSLTIQCQVDSQVTMMFWYRQQPGQSLTLIATANQGSEATYESGFVIDKFPISRPNLTFSTLTVSNMSPEDSSIYLCSVAKTGGATEAFFGQGTRLTVV.

The chain has TRBV21-1 and TRBJ2-7; TRBD1 was called by the table and not checked on the DNA. TRBV21-1 is a pseudogene segment. CDR3 length equals 17 residues. The CDR3 DNA reads as TGTGCCAGCAGCAAAGTCCGCGGCCACAGGAGAGCCTACGAGCAGTACTTC. Amino acid sequence: CASSKVRGHRRAYEQYF.

This chain joins TRBV19 and TRBJ2-7; no clear D. V dropped 5 bases and J dropped 0 bases, with 11 bases sitting between them. CDR3 length: 14 residues. Germline-derived CDR1 and CDR2 are LNHDA and SQIVND (reference sequence). In DNA form, the CDR3 reads TGTGCCAGTAGTCCCGGTTGGAGCTCCTACGAGCAGTACTTC. Protein sequence: CASSPGWSSYEQYF.

The chain is built from TRBV29-1 and TRBJ2-5; D not certain. Germline values: CDR1 SQVTM, CDR2 ANQGSEA. V was trimmed by 3 bases and J by 5 bases, leaving 13 bases between them. The CDR3 spans 13 residues. The CDR3 nucleotides are TGCAGCGTTGACATAGACGTTCCGGAGACCCAGTACTTC. Translating it yields CSVDIDVPETQYF.

The V and J genes are TRBV28 and TRBJ2-1; D ambiguous. Trimming removed 4 bases from V and 0 bases from J, with 22 bases in between. This CDR3 region has 19 residues. The germline V gene has CDR1 MDHEN and CDR2 SYDVKM. For the CDR3, the DNA is TGTGCCAGCAGTTCCCGATGGGGTGACCCCCGGAGCTCCTACAATGAGCAGTTCTTC. It translates to CASSSRWGDPRSSYNEQFF.

The CDR3 reads CASSQWQREKLFF. The CDR3 DNA follows: TGTGCCAGTAGTCAATGGCAGCGCGAAAAACTGTTTTTT. The rearrangement links TRBV19 to TRBJ1-4; D is undetermined. This CDR3 contains 13 residues. The V gene lost 5 bases and the J gene lost 8 bases, with 12 bases spanning the gap. Germline V gene data show CDR1 as LNHDA and CDR2 as SQIVND (reference sequence).